The 10 T cell receptor beta chains in this list originate from one sample, sequenced in a study of T-cell memory formation after mild COVID-19 (dated by TCRdb to the early 2020s). The library was prepared using 5' RACE. The instrument was an Illumina NovaSeq 6000. TCRdb reprocessed the public reads (quality trimming at Q25 with fastp, clone calling with MiXCR) and kept in-frame beta chains. Identical CDR3 proteins give one entry, which carries the most common genes and DNA. The sample data list roughly 450,000 distinct CDR3 sequences, and 15% to 20% of these were observed just once. The top ten hold over 9% of the sample. Sequenced sample: PBMCs or a T cell subset sorted from them (not recorded which). These receptors all come from an adult woman who had mild COVID-19 (a few samples of this study predate the infection). The sample titles of this study are shuffled in the database, so cell type and time point are left out; the donor was told from shared clones.

This clonotype appeared a few times. The chain carries TRBV4-1 and TRBJ2-3, with 9 bases fitting TRBD2. The J segment lost 4 bases and the V segment lost 1 base, leaving 3 bases of the junction unmatched. Germline CDR1 and CDR2: MGHRA and YSYEKL. This CDR3 region has 15 residues. The CDR3 DNA reads TGCGCCAGCAGCCAAGTGCTAGCGGGGTCAGATACGCAGTATTTT. It specifies CASSQVLAGSDTQYF.

The sample holds a few counts of this clonotype. The V gene is TRBV6-5, the J gene TRBJ2-1; 10 bases agree with TRBD2. After removal of 5 bases from V and 6 bases from J, the junction contained 10 bases not matched to a gene. The CDR3 has 16 amino acids. Per germline, CDR1 MNHEY and CDR2 SVGAGI. CDR3 sequence (DNA): TGTGCCAGCAGTCCTTGGACTAGCGGCCGGGTCAATGAGCAGTTCTTC. Translation gives CASSPWTSGRVNEQFF.

This clonotype was observed a handful of times. V is TRBV5-1 and J is TRBJ1-1; 7 bases match TRBD1. This CDR3 contains 15 residues. Germline assignment: CDR1 SGHRS and CDR2 YFSETQ. After removal of 2 bases from V and 3 bases from J, the junction contained 7 bases not matched to a gene. The CDR3 spells CASSFREGADTEAFF. CDR3 nucleotides: TGCGCCAGCAGCTTTAGAGAGGGGGCCGACACTGAAGCTTTCTTT. The full variable domain, its missing parts supplied by reference TRBV5-1 and TRBJ1-1, is KAGVTQTPRYLIKTRGQQVTLSCSPISGHRSVSWYQQTPGQGLQFLFEYFSETQRNKGNFPGRFSGRQFSNSRSEMNVSTLELGDSALYLCASSFREGADTEAFFGQGTRLTVV.

The CDR3, as DNA: TGTGCCAGCAGCTCGGGACAGGGAACATCGGAGACCCAGTACTTC. Translated: CASSSGQGTSETQYF. This sequence joins TRBV11-3 and TRBJ2-5; 9 bases align to TRBD1. Looked up from germline, CDR1 is SGHNT and CDR2 is YENEEA. The junction had 8 bases not matched to a gene; V was cut back by 4 bases and J by 5 bases. The length of the CDR3 is 15 residues. Using reference TRBV11-3 and TRBJ2-5 for the parts outside the CDR3, the full variable domain is EAGVVQSPRYKIIEKKQPVAFWCNPISGHNTLYWYLQNLGQGPELLIRYENEEAVDDSQLPKDRFSAERLKGVDSTLKIQPAELGDSAVYLCASSSGQGTSETQYFGPGTRLLVL.

The chain joins TRBV30 to TRBJ1-2; D uncertain. CDR1 is GTSNPN and CDR2 is SVGIG in the germline V gene (reference sequence). This CDR3 has 13 amino acids. Deletions cut 4 bases from V and 4 bases from J, with 13 bases between. CDR3 sequence reads: CAWKRDRPYGYTF. The CDR3 bases are TGTGCCTGGAAACGAGACCGCCCCTATGGCTACACCTTC.

This clonotype was observed a handful of times. The chain joins TRBV3-1 to TRBJ2-7, with 7 bases aligning to TRBD2. Germline CDR1 is LGHDT and CDR2 is YNNKEL (reference sequence). This CDR3 is built from 15 residues. Unmatched junction bases numbered 12, after V lost 4 bases and J lost 6 bases. The DNA for the CDR3 is TGTGCCAGCAGCCCCACCTTGTTGGTAGCGGGCGAGCAGTACTTC. Protein: CASSPTLLVAGEQYF.

The rearrangement links TRBV12-3 or TRBV12-4 to TRBJ2-7; no clear D gene. V dropped 4 bases and J dropped 0 bases, with 10 bases sitting between them. The CDR3 is made up of 14 amino acids. CDR3 region: CASSSPCISYEQYF. The DNA for the CDR3 is TGTGCCAGCAGTTCTCCGTGCATCTCCTACGAGCAGTACTTC.

The sample holds a few counts of this clonotype. This chain joins TRBV4-2 and TRBJ2-5, with 7 bases matching TRBD2. Germline loops: CDR1 LGHNA, CDR2 YNFKEQ. With V trimmed by 1 base and J by 5 bases, 4 bases remained unmatched. CDR3 length: 14 amino acids. The CDR3 region has the DNA TGTGCCAGCAGCCAAGGTGGGGGAGGGGAGACCCAGTACTTC. It translates to CASSQGGGGETQYF.

Only a few counts were recorded for this clonotype. The chain joins TRBV7-9 to TRBJ2-3; TRBD2 matches at 7 bases. The germline V gene has CDR1 SEHNR and CDR2 FQNEAQ (reference sequence). This CDR3 comprises 15 residues. V dropped 6 bases and J dropped 3; count of bases not matched to a gene: 9. The CDR3 region is CASRGTSAGTDTQYF. CDR3 DNA: TGTGCCAGCAGGGGAACTAGCGCGGGGACAGATACGCAGTATTTT.

V usage is TRBV30 and J usage is TRBJ2-2; 7 bases map to TRBD2. Germline CDR1 is GTSNPN and CDR2 is SVGIG (reference sequence). The CDR3 length is 13 residues. With V trimmed by 8 bases and J by 4 bases, 7 bases remained unmatched. The CDR3 sequence: CAIPSGGTGELFF. The CDR3 nucleotides read TGTGCCATTCCCTCGGGGGGCACCGGGGAGCTGTTTTTT. Using reference TRBV30 and TRBJ2-2 for the parts outside the CDR3, the full variable domain is SQTIHQWPATLVQPVGSPLSLECTVEGTSNPNLYWYRQAAGRGLQLLFYSVGIGQISSEVPQNLSASRPQDRQFILSSKKLLLSDSGFYLCAIPSGGTGELFFGEGSRLTVL.